This TCR beta chain was identified during a study of human T cells and chemical hapten exposure. At the level of the study: The sensitizing agent was 2% DPC, placed on approximately 2 cm by approximately 2 cm of upper inner arm skin. Diphenylcyclopropenone, dosed weekly to the scalp, was given to patients throughout the roughly 24-week study.

TCRdb re-called the RACE reads with MiXCR, one entry per CDR3 protein. The table shows 85,000 to 100,000 distinct CDR3 sequences, with approximately 11% occurring only once. Time point meaning: patch test 2, 6 weeks after DPC sensitization. Treatment of the sample: therapeutic diphenylcyclopropenone sensitization with weekly scalp DPC. As to this clonotype: Its specificity is not known.

Germline-derived CDR1 and CDR2 are MNHEY and SMNVEV (reference sequence). Deletions cut 6 bases from V and 1 base from J, with 12 bases between. There are 14 residues in the CDR3. Study-level results: Counts of TCRs above 1 in 1000 frequency stayed unchanged with DPC sensitization.

The starting material was whole blood, obtained in connection with sensitization to the hapten diphenylcyclopropenone (DPC). The gene calls are TRBV27 and TRBJ1-1; D unresolved. The origin of this receptor is a man aged 35 to 55 with alopecia areata. Some clones in this sample may be carry-over from other donors' samples. In nucleotides, the CDR3 is TGTGCCAGCAGAGCCCATCCAGAGAACACTGAAGCTTTCTTT. This codes for CASRAHPENTEAFF.